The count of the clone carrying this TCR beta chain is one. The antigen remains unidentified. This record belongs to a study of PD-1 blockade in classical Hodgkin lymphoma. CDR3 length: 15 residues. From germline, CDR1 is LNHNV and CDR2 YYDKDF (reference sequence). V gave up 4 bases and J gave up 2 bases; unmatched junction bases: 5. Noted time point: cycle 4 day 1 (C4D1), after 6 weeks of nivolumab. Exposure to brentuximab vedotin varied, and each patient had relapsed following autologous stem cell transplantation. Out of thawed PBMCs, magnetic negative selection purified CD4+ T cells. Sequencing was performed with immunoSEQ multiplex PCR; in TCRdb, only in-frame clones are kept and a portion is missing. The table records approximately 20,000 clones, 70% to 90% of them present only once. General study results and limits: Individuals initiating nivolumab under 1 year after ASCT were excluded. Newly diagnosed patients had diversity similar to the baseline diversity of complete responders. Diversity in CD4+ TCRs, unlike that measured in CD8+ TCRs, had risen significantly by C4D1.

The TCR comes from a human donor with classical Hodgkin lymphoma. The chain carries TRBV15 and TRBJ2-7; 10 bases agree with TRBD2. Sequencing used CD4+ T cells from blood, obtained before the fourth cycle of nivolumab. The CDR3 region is CATSKRAGGTYEQYF. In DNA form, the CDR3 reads TGTGCCACCAGCAAAAGAGCGGGAGGGACCTACGAGCAGTACTTC.